This T cell receptor (beta chain) derives from a study of shared clonotypes between healthy human individuals. Only one count was recorded for this clone. Using immunoSEQ multiplex PCR, the repertoire was profiled, and TCRdb retains in-frame clones only, with some absent. The sample shows roughly 1,800,000 clones, about 95% of them seen only once. Germline V gene sequence: CDR1 SGHDN, CDR2 FVKESK. CDR3 size: 15 residues. V lost 4 bases, J lost 4 bases, and 6 bases stayed unmatched. Naive CD8 populations comprised CD45RO-negative cells positively selected for CCR7, excluding terminally differentiated effector memory CD45RA+ cells.

The sequencing input was naive CD8+ T cells sorted from blood. The sequence was collected from a man in his late teens or twenties in good health. The rearrangement links TRBV14 to TRBJ1-4; TRBD1 agrees at 7 bases. CDR3 coding DNA: TGTGCCAGCAGCCCGCGGACAGGTCTTAATGAAAAACTGTTTTTT. Translated: CASSPRTGLNEKLFF. The variable domain in full, with the rest retrieved from reference TRBV14 and TRBJ1-4, is EAGVTQFPSHSVIEKGQTVTLRCDPISGHDNLYWYRRVMGKEIKFLLHFVKESKQDESGMPNNRFLAERTGGTYSTLKVQPAELEDSGVYFCASSPRTGLNEKLFFGSGTQLSVL.